This TCR beta chain was recorded in a study of Graves' ophthalmopathy and Graves' hyperthyroidism. Study conclusions and caveats: Among thyroid clonotypes expanded above 0.001 frequency, most also appeared in blood. Ophthalmopathy progression cases were predicted by the model with roughly 64% sensitivity and roughly 72% specificity.

The sample holds one count of this clonotype. What it binds is unknown. Isolation of PBMCs was performed using over 8.5 ml of fresh peripheral blood. RNA served as the template for amplifying TCR beta CDR3 regions. Second-round multiplex PCR came after a first-round RT-PCR that employed HTBI primers. TCRdb independently ran MiXCR on the multiplex PCR reads; one entry per CDR3 protein. The table includes hundreds of thousands of distinct CDR3 sequences, about 41% detected once. Germline V gene sequence: CDR1 SGHTA, CDR2 FQGTGA. CDR3 length equals 14 residues. The V and J ends lost 5 bases and 5 bases, in that order; junction bases with no gene match: 6.

This sequence originates from an adult man with Graves' ophthalmopathy. Sequencing was done on a sample of peripheral blood. This chain joins TRBV7-3 and TRBJ2-5; 9 nucleotides match TRBD2. CDR3 region: CASSRLAGRETQYF. The DNA for the CDR3 is TGTGCCAGCAGCCGTCTAGCGGGAAGGGAGACCCAGTACTTC.